This passage covers 27 T cell receptor beta chains from one sample sequenced in a study of control samples from healthy donors and cancer patients. TCRdb's table, derived via immunoSEQ multiplex PCR, lists solely in-frame clones and lacks some. The data show about 80,000 clones, roughly nine tenths seen once. Material: blood. Every receptor here comes from a woman aged 55-69 years in good health.

The gene calls are TRBV18 and TRBJ2-1, with a weak D call TRBD1 (5 bases). V was trimmed by 0 bases and J by 2 bases, leaving 8 bases between them. The V gene's germline CDR1 is KGHSH and CDR2 LQKENI. The CDR3 has 15 amino acids. The CDR3 bases are TGTGCCAGCTCACCACCAGGGGCCCCCTACAATGAGCAGTTCTTC. It is translated as CASSPPGAPYNEQFF.

This chain uses TRBV10-3 with TRBJ1-4; no clear D. The germline V and J ends were trimmed by 0 bases and 6 bases, with 11 bases remaining between them. Germline loops: CDR1 ENHRY, CDR2 SYGVKD. The CDR3 sequence is 15 residues long. CDR3 in DNA: TGTGCCATCAGTGAGTCTTATTGGACTTATGAAAAACTGTTTTTT. Residues: CAISESYWTYEKLFF.

This clone has just a few counts. V is TRBV19 and J is TRBJ1-2; D remains ambiguous. The length of the CDR3 is 11 residues. Germline values: CDR1 LNHDA, CDR2 SQIVND (reference sequence). V gave up 0 bases and J gave up 8 bases, with 4 bases separating them. The CDR3, as DNA: TGTGCCAGTAGTATAGAAGGCGGCTACACCTTC. This translates into CASSIEGGYTF.

The chain combines TRBV4-1 with TRBJ2-7; the D is unclear. The CDR3 sequence is 14 residues long. Germline loops: CDR1 MGHRA, CDR2 YSYEKL. V was shortened by 4 bases and J by 0 bases, with 10 bases between the two germline ends. Written as DNA, the CDR3 is TGCGCCAGCAGCCGACCGCAGAGCTCCTACGAGCAGTACTTC. Translation gives CASSRPQSSYEQYF.

The chain couples TRBV2 to TRBJ1-4; the match to TRBD1 covers 9 bases. The junction had 8 bases not matched to a gene; V was cut back by 8 bases and J by 7 bases. The CDR3 is 14 residues long. Germline CDR1 and CDR2: SNHLY and FYNNEI. CDR3 sequence reads: CASGLPGQGEKLFF. The CDR3 region has the DNA TGTGCCAGCGGTTTACCGGGACAGGGTGAAAAACTGTTTTTT.

This clone was found a few times. The V and J genes are TRBV2 and TRBJ1-1, with D maybe TRBD1 (6 bases). The CDR3 extends over 15 amino acids. The germline V gene encodes CDR1 SNHLY and CDR2 FYNNEI. Trimming pared 2 bases from V and 2 bases from J, leaving 12 bases between. The CDR3, as DNA: TGTGCCAGCAGTGAATGGGGGGCGGCCAACACTGAAGCTTTCTTT. Protein product: CASSEWGAANTEAFF.

The chain uses TRBV6-5 and TRBJ1-4; D perhaps matches TRBD1 (6 bases). CDR1 is MNHEY, CDR2 SVGAGI, per germline. CDR3 length: 14 residues. V was cut by 0 bases and J by 8 bases, with 10 bases left in between. The CDR3 region has the DNA TGTGCCAGCAGTTACTCGTACAGGGACGAAAAACTGTTTTTT. It codes for CASSYSYRDEKLFF.

This clone was seen a few times. V and J are TRBV29-1 and TRBJ1-2; D unresolved. CDR3 length: 14 residues. Germline CDR1 SQVTM, CDR2 ANQGSEA. The germline V and J ends were trimmed by 1 base and 4 bases, with 13 bases remaining between them. In DNA form, the CDR3 reads TGCAGCGTTGAAGGCTCCAAAGGTTCCTATGGCTACACCTTC. Translation gives CSVEGSKGSYGYTF. Based on the CDR3 plus reference TRBV29-1 and TRBJ1-2, the full variable domain is SAVISQKPSRDICQRGTSLTIQCQVDSQVTMMFWYRQQPGQSLTLIATANQGSEATYESGFVIDKFPISRPNLTFSTLTVSNMSPEDSSIYLCSVEGSKGSYGYTFGSGTRLTVV.

This chain uses TRBV4-3 with TRBJ2-5; D gene uncertain. Trimming took off 1 base at V and 4 bases at J, with 10 bases between the two ends. The CDR3 loop spans 14 amino acids. Germline V gene lookup returns CDR1 LGHNA and CDR2 YSLEER. CDR3 region: CASSQVGLRETQYF. DNA of the CDR3: TGCGCCAGCAGCCAAGTAGGTCTACGAGAGACCCAGTACTTC.

The chain combines TRBV10-3 with TRBJ2-1; 7 nucleotides match TRBD1. Germline CDR1 is ENHRY and CDR2 is SYGVKD. V shed 4 bases, J shed 3 bases, and the junction held 3 bases outside the gene matches. The CDR3 covers 14 residues. CDR3 protein: CAISAGTDYNEQFF. In DNA form, the CDR3 reads TGTGCCATCAGTGCCGGGACAGACTACAATGAGCAGTTCTTC.

This clone has more than one count but fewer than ten. This rearrangement joins TRBV5-5 to TRBJ2-4; D is unclear. Germline loops: CDR1 SGHKS, CDR2 YYEKEE (reference sequence). The length of the CDR3 is 14 residues. Trimming removed 5 bases at V and 8 bases at J, with 17 bases between. The CDR3: CASRPEGWIDIQYF. CDR3 bases: TGTGCCAGCAGGCCCGAAGGTTGGATCGACATTCAGTACTTC.

The rearrangement links TRBV27 to TRBJ1-4; 10 bases map to TRBD1. The CDR3 has 16 amino acids. CDR1 is MNHEY, CDR2 SMNVEV, per germline (reference sequence). V lost 2 bases, J lost 0 bases, and 0 bases stayed unmatched. The CDR3, as DNA: TGTGCCAGCAGTTTAGGACAGGGGGCAACTAATGAAAAACTGTTTTTT. Translated, it gives CASSLGQGATNEKLFF.

The sample holds a few counts of this clone. The chain recombines TRBV29-1 with TRBJ2-3; TRBD1 is a possible D gene (6 bases). V lost 3 bases and J lost 6, with 16 bases in between. The CDR3 runs to 14 residues. Looked up from germline, CDR1 is SQVTM and CDR2 is ANQGSEA. CDR3 bases: TGCAGCGTTGAGGGGGCCTCCCTTCAGGATACGCAGTATTTT. Protein product: CSVEGASLQDTQYF.

The rearrangement links TRBV7-2 to TRBJ2-1; maybe TRBD2 (6 bases). CDR1 and CDR2 (germline): SGHTA, FQGNSA. There are 15 residues in the CDR3. Trimming cost V 0 bases and J 6 bases, with 12 bases left between them. The DNA of the CDR3 is TGTGCCAGCAGCTTAGCGAGTAGCGGCCGCAATGAGCAGTTCTTC. This sequence encodes CASSLASSGRNEQFF.

The chain has TRBV27 and TRBJ1-2; 7 bases are shared with TRBD1. Germline V CDR1 and CDR2: MNHEY, SMNVEV (reference sequence). V lost 9 bases and J lost 5; bases outside the gene matches: 9. This CDR3 region has 13 residues. Written as DNA, the CDR3 is TGTGCCAGAGGGGGACAGTTCTATTATGGCTACACCTTC. Protein sequence: CARGGQFYYGYTF.

This clone was found a few times. The rearrangement uses TRBV28 and TRBJ2-7; D is uncertain. The length of the CDR3 is 12 residues. The ends were cut back, 6 bases at V and 2 bases at J, with 8 bases in the middle. CDR1 and CDR2 from the germline V gene are MDHEN and SYDVKM. The CDR3 loop reads CASRALTYEQYF. CDR3 DNA: TGTGCCAGCAGGGCCCTTACCTACGAGCAGTACTTC.

The gene calls are TRBV5-1 and TRBJ2-3; TRBD2 agrees at 12 bases. Germline loops: CDR1 SGHRS, CDR2 YFSETQ. The CDR3 totals 15 residues. J was trimmed by 5 bases and V by 0 bases; bases with no gene match: 1. The CDR3 nucleotides read TGCGCCAGCAGCTTGGTGGGACTAGCGGGAGATACGCAGTATTTT. This gives the protein CASSLVGLAGDTQYF. Full variable domain (missing parts from reference TRBV5-1 and TRBJ2-3): KAGVTQTPRYLIKTRGQQVTLSCSPISGHRSVSWYQQTPGQGLQFLFEYFSETQRNKGNFPGRFSGRQFSNSRSEMNVSTLELGDSALYLCASSLVGLAGDTQYFGPGTRLTVL.

The gene calls are TRBV19 and TRBJ2-2; D ambiguous. This CDR3 is built from 15 residues. Germline CDR1 is LNHDA and CDR2 is SQIVND (reference sequence). Between the trimmed V and J ends, which lost 3 bases and 2 bases, there was a span of 10 bases. This CDR3 reads CASSISRSNTGELFF. In DNA, the CDR3 is TGTGCCAGTAGTATTTCCAGGAGTAACACCGGGGAGCTGTTTTTT.

The chain couples TRBV5-1 to TRBJ2-5; D remains unclear. Germline lookup yields CDR1 SGHRS and CDR2 YFSETQ. The CDR3 has 14 residues. V was trimmed by 0 bases and J by 3 bases, leaving 9 bases between them. CDR3 sequence reads: CASSLEVPEETQYF. DNA for the CDR3: TGCGCCAGCAGCTTGGAGGTACCCGAAGAGACCCAGTACTTC.

This CDR3 reads CASSVGVYNEQFF. The CDR3 DNA reads as TGTGCCAGTTCGGTAGGGGTCTACAATGAGCAGTTCTTC. V and J are TRBV19 and TRBJ2-1; D possibly corresponds to TRBD1 (5 bases). The length of the CDR3 is 13 residues. Trimming removed 8 bases from V and 3 bases from J, with 11 bases in between. Germline V CDR1 and CDR2: LNHDA, SQIVND (reference sequence). The full variable domain, with the rest looked up from reference TRBV19 and TRBJ2-1, is DGGITQSPKYLFRKEGQNVTLSCEQNLNHDAMYWYRQDPGQGLRLIYYSQIVNDFQKGDIAEGYSVSREKKESFPLTVTSAQKNPTAFYLCASSVGVYNEQFFGPGTRLTVL.

This chain uses TRBV3-1 (or the pseudogene TRBV3-2) with TRBJ2-1; the match to TRBD1 covers 8 bases. V trimming: 6 bases; J trimming: 4 bases; junction bases outside the gene matches: 8. The germline V gene encodes CDR1 LGHDT and CDR2 YNNKEL (reference sequence). This CDR3 has 15 amino acids. CDR3 DNA: TGTGCCAGCAGAAACGACAGGGGTCGATACAATGAGCAGTTCTTC. It encodes CASRNDRGRYNEQFF.

V usage is TRBV9 and J usage is TRBJ2-7; no firm D call. CDR3 length: 14 residues. In germline, CDR1 is SGDLS, CDR2 YYNGEE. The V and J ends lost 4 bases and 2 bases respectively, with 13 bases between them. The CDR3 region has the DNA TGTGCCAGCAGCCCCTCTTTTGAGGCCTACGAGCAGTACTTC. Translated, it gives CASSPSFEAYEQYF.

The rearrangement uses TRBV4-1 and TRBJ1-1; 9 bases match TRBD1. The CDR3 is 19 residues long. The V gene end was trimmed by 3 bases and the J gene end by 5 bases; junction bases not matched to a gene: 19. Germline V gene lookup returns CDR1 MGHRA and CDR2 YSYEKL. This CDR3 reads CASSQRPTPGQGWGTEAFF. The CDR3 DNA is TGCGCCAGCAGCCAGCGCCCGACTCCGGGACAGGGATGGGGGACTGAAGCTTTCTTT.

The gene calls are TRBV5-1 and TRBJ2-5; D possibly uses TRBD1 or TRBD2 (6 bases each). Trimming took off 0 bases at V and 4 bases at J, with 13 bases between the two ends. Germline CDR1 is SGHRS and CDR2 is YFSETQ. There are 15 residues in the CDR3. CDR3 coding DNA: TGCGCCAGCAGCTTGGGGGGGGCTGAGGGAGAGACCCAGTACTTC. Protein product: CASSLGGAEGETQYF.

The chain combines TRBV5-6 with TRBJ1-2, with a tentative D call TRBD1 (5 bases). V gave up 5 bases and J gave up 2 bases, with 13 bases separating them. Germline assignment: CDR1 SGHDT and CDR2 YYEEEE. This CDR3 spans 14 amino acids. The CDR3 sequence is CASRGGGSNYGYTF. The DNA of the CDR3 is TGTGCCAGCAGAGGTGGGGGGTCGAACTATGGCTACACCTTC.

The chain combines TRBV3-1 (or the pseudogene TRBV3-2) with TRBJ2-3; D remains unclear. Germline loops: CDR1 LGHDT, CDR2 YNNKEL (reference sequence). This CDR3 contains 12 residues. Between the trimmed V and J ends, which lost 5 bases and 2 bases, there was a span of 5 bases. CDR3 coding DNA: TGTGCCAGCAGCGACACCACAGATACGCAGTATTTT. This translates into CASSDTTDTQYF.

The CDR3: CASIWRENTGELFF. The CDR3 region has the DNA TGTGCCAGCATCTGGAGAGAGAACACCGGGGAGCTGTTTTTT. The chain links TRBV2 to TRBJ2-2; D is ambiguous. The CDR3 is made up of 14 amino acids. The germline gives CDR1 SNHLY, CDR2 FYNNEI. Deletions cut 7 bases from V and 1 base from J, with 10 bases between.